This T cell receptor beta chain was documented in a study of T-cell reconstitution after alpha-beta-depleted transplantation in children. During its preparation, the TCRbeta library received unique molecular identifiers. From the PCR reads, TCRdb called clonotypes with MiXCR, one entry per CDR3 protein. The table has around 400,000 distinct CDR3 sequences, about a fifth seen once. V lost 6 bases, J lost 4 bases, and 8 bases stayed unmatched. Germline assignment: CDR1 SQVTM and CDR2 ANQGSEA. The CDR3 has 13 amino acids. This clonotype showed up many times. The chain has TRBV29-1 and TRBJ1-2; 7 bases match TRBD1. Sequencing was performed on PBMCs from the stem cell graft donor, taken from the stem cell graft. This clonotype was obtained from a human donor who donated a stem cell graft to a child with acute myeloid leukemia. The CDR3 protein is CSVDTGQSYGYTF. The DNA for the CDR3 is TGCAGCGTAGACACGGGACAGTCCTATGGCTACACCTTC. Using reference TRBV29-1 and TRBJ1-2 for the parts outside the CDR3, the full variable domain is SAVISQKPSRDICQRGTSLTIQCQVDSQVTMMFWYRQQPGQSLTLIATANQGSEATYESGFVIDKFPISRPNLTFSTLTVSNMSPEDSSIYLCSVDTGQSYGYTFGSGTRLTVV.